This T cell receptor (beta chain) comes out of a study of T cells in Graves' hyperthyroidism and ophthalmopathy. Overall study: Initial diagnosis, before any treatment, was when peripheral blood was collected.

Study-wide results and caveats: Blood also contained most expanded thyroid clonotypes above 0.001.

This clonotype was recorded at least ten times. Its specificity is not known. At one of its ends the junction is not consistent with the germline gene, which may arise from a read error. Regions amplified from RNA transcripts were the TCR beta CDR3 regions. The TCR CDR3 was amplified in a first-round RT-PCR using the HTBI primer set. TCRdb re-analysed the multiplex PCR reads in MiXCR, keeping a single row per CDR3 protein. The table has hundreds of thousands of distinct CDR3 sequences, 35% to 40% seen once. The length of the CDR3 is 14 residues. Germline CDR1 is SGHRS and CDR2 is YFSETQ. Sequences were obtained from blood. V is TRBV5-1 and J is TRBJ1-1; 8 positions agree with TRBD1. This sequence was found in a man younger than 35 with Graves' hyperthyroidism. The CDR3 DNA is TGTGCCAGCAGCTCCCAGGGGGCTGGGACTGAAGCTTTCTTT. This codes for CASSSQGAGTEAFF.